This T cell receptor beta chain derives from a study of PD-L1 blockade in urothelial cancer. Study-level information: About 85% of the roughly 30 patients were males with bladder-origin urothelial cancer. The median number of T cells present in blood samples was 130,000 to 150,000.

Looked up from germline, CDR1 is LNHDA and CDR2 is SQIVND (reference sequence). CDR3 length: 15 residues. The ends lost 9 bases at V and 1 base at J; junction bases unmatched: 7. Broader study findings: Tumor-associated clones in the blood of durable-benefit patients grew more at 3 weeks.

As to time point: peripheral blood 6 weeks after treatment start. Clones were sequenced by immunoSEQ multiplex PCR, and TCRdb holds only the in-frame ones, with some missing. The sample carries 80,000 to 95,000 clones, roughly 83% recorded once. In its sample, this clone was seen a few times. Its matching antigen is unknown. The genes are TRBV19 and TRBJ1-3; 9 positions agree with TRBD1. The sample in question was PBMCs, obtained around atezolizumab (anti-PD-L1) treatment. The sequence was obtained from a man aged 65-85 years with urothelial cancer. CDR3: CASRDRDLSGNTIYF. DNA of the CDR3: TGTGCCAGCCGGGACAGGGATCTATCTGGAAACACCATATATTTT.